The rows below give T cell receptor beta chains drawn from one sample of a study of cytomegalovirus exposure and HLA in healthy donors. The assay was immunoSEQ multiplex PCR, and TCRdb's table has in-frame clones only and misses some. The profile shows 100,000 or so clones, 65% to 85% of them singletons. Material: PBMCs. The receptors were gathered from a male donor in good health and CMV-seronegative. Each CDR3 is given with its conserved first and last residue. D genes are given only for firm matches. Clone size is shown for a subset of rows, as once, few, many or a class of expanded clone.

>TRBJ2-7|.|.|TRBV27
TGTGCCAGCAGTTTATCGATGGGGGCGAGGTCCTACGAGCAGTACTTC
CASSLSMGARSYEQYF
>TRBJ2-7|.|.|TRBV7-9
TGTGCCAGCAGCGCCGTGGGGAGCTCCTACGAGCAGTACTTC
CASSAVGSSYEQYF
>TRBJ2-7|.|.|TRBV11-2
TGTGCCAGCAGCTTAGATCGGACTTGGACCGACTTC
CASSLDRTWTDF
>TRBJ2-2|.|TRBD1|TRBV9
TGTGCCAGCAGCCCCAGGACAGGATCTACCGGGGAGCTGTTTTTT
CASSPRTGSTGELFF
>TRBJ2-2|once|TRBD2|TRBV2
TGTGCCAGCAGGGGAACTAGCGGTAGTGTCACCGGGGAGCTGTTTTTT
CASRGTSGSVTGELFF
>TRBJ2-7|.|TRBD2|TRBV6-5
TGTGCCAGCAGTGCGGCTAGCGGGAGGGGATACGAGCAGTACTTC
CASSAASGRGYEQYF
>TRBJ2-3|once|TRBD2|TRBV9
TGTGCCAGCAGCGGCGGACTAGCTCCCCCCGATACGCAGTATTTT
CASSGGLAPPDTQYF
>TRBJ2-1|.|TRBD2|TRBV7-6
TGTGCCAGCAGCTTAGAGGGGACTAGCTCCTACAATGAGCAGTTCTTC
CASSLEGTSSYNEQFF
>TRBJ2-3|.|TRBD2|TRBV7-9
TGTGCCAGCAGCCTTAGCGGGAAACTTACAGATACGCAGTATTTT
CASSLSGKLTDTQYF
>TRBJ1-1|few|.|TRBV27
TGTGCCAGCAGTTATGCTTGGGGGGCTGAAGCTTTCTTT
CASSYAWGAEAFF
>TRBJ2-1|.|TRBD2|TRBV7-9
TGTGCCAGCAGCCCTCGTAGCGGGAGCTCCTACAATGAGCAGTTCTTC
CASSPRSGSSYNEQFF
>TRBJ1-2|.|.|TRBV11-3
TGTGCCAGCAGCCCCCCGGGGGATAACTATGGCTACACCTTC
CASSPPGDNYGYTF
>TRBJ2-3|.|TRBD2|TRBV13
TGTGCCAGCAGGGAAGGGACTAGCGGGTCCGGGGATACGCAGTATTTT
CASREGTSGSGDTQYF
>TRBJ2-7|once|TRBD2|TRBV4-3
TGCGCCAGCAGCCCTTTCTGGGGGGGAAGATACGAGCAGTACTTC
CASSPFWGGRYEQYF
>TRBJ1-4|.|TRBD1|TRBV19
TGTGCCAGTAGTCTCCTCGGACAGGGCGAAGGAGAAAAACTGTTTTTT
CASSLLGQGEGEKLFF
>TRBJ1-2|.|.|TRBV7-9
TGTGCCAGCAGGGGGGGGGCGGACGGCTACACCTTC
CASRGGADGYTF
>TRBJ2-3|.|.|TRBV2
TGTGCCAGCAGCGGGGACTCCACAGATACGCAGTATTTT
CASSGDSTDTQYF
>TRBJ2-3|.|TRBD2|TRBV19
TGTGCCAGTACCCCCGGGGTAGCGGGAGGCCCAGATACGCAGTATTTT
CASTPGVAGGPDTQYF
>TRBJ1-2|.|.|TRBV29-1
TGCAGCGTTGACTCGAGTGGCTACACCTTC
CSVDSSGYTF
>TRBJ2-7|.|.|TRBV29-1
TGTAAACGTTGTGGAGATTCCTACGAGCAGTACTTC
CKRCGDSYEQYF
>TRBJ1-2|few|.|TRBV7-3
TGTGCCAGCAGCGGGGGAGGGCTCCGGGGCTACACCTTC
CASSGGGLRGYTF
>TRBJ1-2|.|.|TRBV7-9
TGTTCCAGCAGCCGCGACCCAGGGTATGGCTACACCTTC
CSSSRDPGYGYTF
>TRBJ2-1|.|.|TRBV11-2
TGTGCCAGCAGCTTAGTTATTGGTTCGGGAGACCATGAGCAGTTCTTC
CASSLVIGSGDHEQFF
>TRBJ2-1|few|.|TRBV6-1
TGTGCCAGCAGTCTGTCCGGACAGTACAATGAGCAGTTCTTC
CASSLSGQYNEQFF
>TRBJ2-5|few|.|TRBV7-2
TGTGCCAGCAGCTTAGGGTCTAGCTTACAAGAGACCCAGTACTTC
CASSLGSSLQETQYF
>TRBJ2-5|.|.|TRBV15
TGTGCCACCAGCAGGGTGAGGGTGGCGGAGACCCAGTACTTC
CATSRVRVAETQYF
>TRBJ1-1|.|.|TRBV6-5
TGTGCCAGCAGTCTCCCCGGTGGTACTGAAGCTTTCTTT
CASSLPGGTEAFF
>TRBJ2-7|.|.|TRBV11-3
TGTGCCAGCAGCGCCCGGGAGCGCTACGAGCAGTACTTC
CASSARERYEQYF
>TRBJ2-7|.|TRBD2|TRBV18
TGTGCCAGCTCACGTGGACTAGAACGCTACGAGCAGTACTTC
CASSRGLERYEQYF
>TRBJ2-7|.|TRBD1|TRBV7-9
TGTGCCAGCAGCTTTGGGGACAGATACTACGAGCAGTACTTC
CASSFGDRYYEQYF
>TRBJ1-2|.|.|TRBV6-5
TGTGCCAGCCGCGATCGGGGGTTATATGGCTACACCTTC
CASRDRGLYGYTF
>TRBJ1-2|.|.|TRBV5-1
TGCGCCAGCAGCCAGGGCGGCAGGGGTTTCTACGGCTACACCTTC
CASSQGGRGFYGYTF
>TRBJ2-1|.|TRBD2|TRBV27
TGTGCCAGCAGTTTAGGGACGGACTTCGGACTAGCGGGTCCCTACAATGAGCAGTTCTTC
CASSLGTDFGLAGPYNEQFF
>TRBJ1-2|once|.|TRBV27
TGTGCCAGCAGGGAGCCCGGGGGGCTCAACTATGGCTACACCTTC
CASREPGGLNYGYTF
>TRBJ1-5|.|TRBD1|TRBV18
TGTGCCAGCTCACCACCGGGACAGGGGGCGAGTCAGCCCCAGCATTTT
CASSPPGQGASQPQHF
>TRBJ2-7|few|.|TRBV30
TGTGCCTGGGATCGGGTTCGAACCTCCTACGAGCAGTACTTC
CAWDRVRTSYEQYF
>TRBJ2-7|once|.|TRBV11-2
TGTGCCAGCAGCTTAGACCCGGCGGACGGAACGGGGATCCTATACGAGCAGTACTTC
CASSLDPADGTGILYEQYF
>TRBJ1-5|.|.|TRBV30
TGTGCCCCTAACCCGGGTCCTACCATATATCAGCCCCAGCATTTT
CAPNPGPTIYQPQHF
>TRBJ2-1|.|TRBD2|TRBV6-6
TGTGCCAGCAGTTACGGCGGGAGCGGTAATGAGCAGTTCTTC
CASSYGGSGNEQFF
>TRBJ1-5|once|TRBD1|TRBV28
TGTGCCAGCAGTACAGGGGGTAGTAATCAGCCCCAGCATTTT
CASSTGGSNQPQHF
>TRBJ2-7|.|.|TRBV5-4
TGTGCCAGCAGTCCCGGGACAAGAGTTTACGAGCAGTACTTC
CASSPGTRVYEQYF
>TRBJ1-1|.|TRBD1|TRBV30
TGTGCCTGGAGTCGGACAGGGATGAGGGGGAGCACTGAAGCTTTCTTT
CAWSRTGMRGSTEAFF
>TRBJ2-5|.|TRBD1|TRBV19
TGTGCCAGTACCCCCGGGACAGGCCGAGAGACCCAGTACTTC
CASTPGTGRETQYF
>TRBJ1-3|.|.|TRBV4-1
TGCGCCAGCAGCCAAGAAATCAGGGCATCAGTGGGAATCGCCATATATTTT
CASSQEIRASVGIAIYF
>TRBJ1-1|.|TRBD1|TRBV7-9
TGTGCCAGCAGCTTAGCGCTAAAGGGGACAGCAAACACTGAAGCTTTCTTT
CASSLALKGTANTEAFF
>TRBJ2-4|.|.|TRBV7-6
TGTGCCAGCAGCTTAACGCCCGGGATTGACATTCAGTACTTC
CASSLTPGIDIQYF
>TRBJ1-5|.|.|TRBV7-2
TGTGCCAGCAGCTTCCTAAGTCAGCCCCAGCATTTT
CASSFLSQPQHF
>TRBJ2-7|.|.|TRBV6-1
TGTGCCAGCAGCGGTACTGTATACGAGCAGTACTTC
CASSGTVYEQYF
>TRBJ1-1|once|.|TRBV5-8
TGTGCCAGCAGCTTGATCGGGGGATTGAGAAACACTGAAGCTTTCTTT
CASSLIGGLRNTEAFF
>TRBJ1-2|.|.|TRBV7-9
TGTGCCAGCAGCCTCCGGACATCCTATGACTATGGCTACACCTTC
CASSLRTSYDYGYTF
>TRBJ2-3|few|.|TRBV5-6
TGTGCCAGCAGCTCCTTGACTCCAGCGGCCCTCCCAGATACGCAGTATTTT
CASSSLTPAALPDTQYF
>TRBJ2-7|.|TRBD2|TRBV4-2
TGTGCCAGCAGCCAAGCGGCGACTAGCGGGATCTACGAGCAGTACTTC
CASSQAATSGIYEQYF
>TRBJ2-7|.|.|TRBV18
TGTGCCAGCTCACCATCCAGGGCGTCCTCCTACGAGCAGTACTTC
CASSPSRASSYEQYF
>TRBJ2-3|once|.|TRBV9
TGTGCCAGCAGCGTAGGGGGCGGCGGTACTAGCACAGATACGCAGTATTTT
CASSVGGGGTSTDTQYF